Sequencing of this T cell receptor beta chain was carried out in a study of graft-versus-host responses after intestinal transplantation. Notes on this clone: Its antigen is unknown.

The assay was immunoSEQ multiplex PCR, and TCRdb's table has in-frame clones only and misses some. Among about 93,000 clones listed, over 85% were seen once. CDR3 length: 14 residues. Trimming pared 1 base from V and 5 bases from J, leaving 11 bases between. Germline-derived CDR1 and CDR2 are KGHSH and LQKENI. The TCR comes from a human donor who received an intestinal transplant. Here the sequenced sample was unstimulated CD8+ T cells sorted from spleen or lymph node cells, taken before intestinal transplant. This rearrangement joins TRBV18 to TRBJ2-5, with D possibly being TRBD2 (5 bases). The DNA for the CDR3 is TGTGCCAGCTCACCACGGAGAGGACTGGAGACCCAGTACTTC. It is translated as CASSPRRGLETQYF.